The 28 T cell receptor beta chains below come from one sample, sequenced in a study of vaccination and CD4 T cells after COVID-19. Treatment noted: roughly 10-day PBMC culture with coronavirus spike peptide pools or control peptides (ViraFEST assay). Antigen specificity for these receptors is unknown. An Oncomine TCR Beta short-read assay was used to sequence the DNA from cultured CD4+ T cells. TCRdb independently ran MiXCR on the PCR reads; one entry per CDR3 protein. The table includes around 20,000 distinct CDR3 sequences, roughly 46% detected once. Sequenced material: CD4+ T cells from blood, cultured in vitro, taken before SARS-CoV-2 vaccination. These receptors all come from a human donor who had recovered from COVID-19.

The CDR3 sequence: CASSTDRGITGELFF. Here the CDR3 DNA reads TGTGCCAGCAGTACAGACAGGGGTATCACCGGGGAGCTGTTTTTT. V and J are TRBV6-1 and TRBJ2-2, with TRBD1 matching 8 bases. The trim removed 5 bases at V and 4 bases at J, leaving 6 bases unmatched. Germline CDR1 is MNHNS and CDR2 is SASEGT. The CDR3 length is 15 residues.

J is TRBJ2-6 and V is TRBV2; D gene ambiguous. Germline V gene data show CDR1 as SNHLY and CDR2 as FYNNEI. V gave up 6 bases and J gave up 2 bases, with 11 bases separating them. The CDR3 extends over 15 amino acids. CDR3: CASSLVRTGANVLTF. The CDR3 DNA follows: TGTGCCAGCAGCCTGGTTAGGACTGGGGCCAACGTCCTGACTTTC.

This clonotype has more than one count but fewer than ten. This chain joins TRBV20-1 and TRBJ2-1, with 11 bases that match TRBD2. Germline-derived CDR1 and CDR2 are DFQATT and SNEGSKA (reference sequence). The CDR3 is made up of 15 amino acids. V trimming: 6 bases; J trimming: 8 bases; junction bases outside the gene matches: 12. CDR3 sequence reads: CSATPLAGVVDEQFF. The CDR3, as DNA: TGCAGTGCGACTCCACTAGCGGGAGTGGTAGATGAGCAGTTCTTC.

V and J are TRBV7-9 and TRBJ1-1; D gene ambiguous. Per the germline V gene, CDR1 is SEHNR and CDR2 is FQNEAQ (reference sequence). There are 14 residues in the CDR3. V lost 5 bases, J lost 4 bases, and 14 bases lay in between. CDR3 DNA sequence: TGTGCCAGCAGCCCTATAACGGCGGGCACTGAAGCTTTCTTT. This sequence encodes CASSPITAGTEAFF.

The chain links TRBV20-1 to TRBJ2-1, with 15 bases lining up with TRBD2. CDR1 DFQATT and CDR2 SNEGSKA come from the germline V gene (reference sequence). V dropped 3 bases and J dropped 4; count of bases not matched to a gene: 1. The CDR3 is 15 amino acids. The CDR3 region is CSARGTSGGYNEQFF. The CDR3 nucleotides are TGCAGTGCTAGGGGGACTAGCGGGGGGTACAATGAGCAGTTCTTC.

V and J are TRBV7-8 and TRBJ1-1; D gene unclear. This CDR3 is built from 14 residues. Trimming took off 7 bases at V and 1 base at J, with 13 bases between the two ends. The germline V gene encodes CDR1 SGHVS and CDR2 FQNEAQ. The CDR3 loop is CASNLGLGNTEAFF. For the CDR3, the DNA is TGTGCCAGCAACCTAGGGCTTGGGAACACTGAAGCTTTCTTT.

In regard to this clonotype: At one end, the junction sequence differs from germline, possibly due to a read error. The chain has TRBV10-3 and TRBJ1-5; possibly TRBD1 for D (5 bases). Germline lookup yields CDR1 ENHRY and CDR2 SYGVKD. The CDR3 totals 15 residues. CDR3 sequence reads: CAIGENRRWDQPQHF. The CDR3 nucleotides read TGTGCCATCGGTGAGAACAGGCGTTGGGATCAGCCCCAGCATTTT.

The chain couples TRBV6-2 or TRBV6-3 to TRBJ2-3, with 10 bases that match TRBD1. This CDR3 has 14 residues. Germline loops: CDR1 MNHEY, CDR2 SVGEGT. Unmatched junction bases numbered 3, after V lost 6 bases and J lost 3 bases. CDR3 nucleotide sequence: TGTGCCAGCAGCGACAGGGGGCGTACAGATACGCAGTATTTT. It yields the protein CASSDRGRTDTQYF.

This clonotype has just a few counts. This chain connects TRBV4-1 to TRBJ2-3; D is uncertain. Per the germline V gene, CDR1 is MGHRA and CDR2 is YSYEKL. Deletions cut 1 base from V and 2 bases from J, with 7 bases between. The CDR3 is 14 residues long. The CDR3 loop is CASSQGKDTDTQYF. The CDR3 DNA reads TGCGCCAGCAGCCAAGGGAAGGACACAGATACGCAGTATTTT.

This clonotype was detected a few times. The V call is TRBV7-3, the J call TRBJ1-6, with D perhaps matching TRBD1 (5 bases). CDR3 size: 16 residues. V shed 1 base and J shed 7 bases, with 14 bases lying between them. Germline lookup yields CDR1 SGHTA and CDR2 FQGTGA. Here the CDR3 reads CASSLNGGGSNSPLHF. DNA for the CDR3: TGTGCCAGCAGCTTAAACGGGGGTGGATCCAATTCACCCCTCCACTTT.

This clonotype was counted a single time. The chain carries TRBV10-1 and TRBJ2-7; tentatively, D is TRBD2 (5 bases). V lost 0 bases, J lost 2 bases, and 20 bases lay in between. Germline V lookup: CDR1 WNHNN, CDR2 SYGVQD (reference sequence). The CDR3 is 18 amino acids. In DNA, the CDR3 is TGCGCCAGCAGTGAGTCCGGTATAAGAGGGATGACGACCTACGAGCAGTACTTC. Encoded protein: CASSESGIRGMTTYEQYF.

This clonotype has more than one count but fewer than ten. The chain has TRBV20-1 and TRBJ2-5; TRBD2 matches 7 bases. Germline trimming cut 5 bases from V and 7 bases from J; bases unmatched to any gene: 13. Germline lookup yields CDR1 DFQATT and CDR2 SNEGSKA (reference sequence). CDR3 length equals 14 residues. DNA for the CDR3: TGCAGTGCTCTGAGAGCGGGGAATTTCTGGACCCAGTACTTC. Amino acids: CSALRAGNFWTQYF.

This CDR3 is CASSGRTADFYEQYF. Here the CDR3 DNA reads TGTGCCAGCAGCGGTAGGACAGCTGACTTTTACGAGCAGTACTTC. V and J are TRBV2 and TRBJ2-7; D possibly corresponds to TRBD1 (6 bases). The CDR3 runs to 15 residues. V lost 6 bases and J lost 4, with 19 bases in between. Germline CDR1 and CDR2: SNHLY and FYNNEI.

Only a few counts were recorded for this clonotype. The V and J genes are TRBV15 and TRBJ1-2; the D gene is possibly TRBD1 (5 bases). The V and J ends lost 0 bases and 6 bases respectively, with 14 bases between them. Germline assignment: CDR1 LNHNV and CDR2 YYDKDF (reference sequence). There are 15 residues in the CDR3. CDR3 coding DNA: TGTGCCACCAGCAGAGATCGCAGGGTAGTCAATGGCTACACCTTC. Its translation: CATSRDRRVVNGYTF. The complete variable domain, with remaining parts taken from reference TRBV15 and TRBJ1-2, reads DAMVIQNPRYQVTQFGKPVTLSCSQTLNHNVMYWYQQKSSQAPKLLFHYYDKDFNNEADTPDNFQSRRPNTSFCFLDIRSPGLGDTAMYLCATSRDRRVVNGYTFGSGTRLTVV.

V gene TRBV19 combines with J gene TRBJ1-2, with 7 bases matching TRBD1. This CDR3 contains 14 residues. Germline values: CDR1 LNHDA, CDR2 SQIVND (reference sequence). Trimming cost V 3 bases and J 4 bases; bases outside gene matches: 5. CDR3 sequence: CASSIGTAPYGYTF. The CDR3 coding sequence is TGTGCCAGTAGTATCGGGACAGCTCCCTATGGCTACACCTTC.

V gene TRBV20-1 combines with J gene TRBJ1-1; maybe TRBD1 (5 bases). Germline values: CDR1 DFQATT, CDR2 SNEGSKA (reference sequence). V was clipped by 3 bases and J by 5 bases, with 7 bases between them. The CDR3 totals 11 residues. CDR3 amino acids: CSARGGTEAFF. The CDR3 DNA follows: TGCAGTGCTAGGGGGGGGACTGAAGCTTTCTTT.

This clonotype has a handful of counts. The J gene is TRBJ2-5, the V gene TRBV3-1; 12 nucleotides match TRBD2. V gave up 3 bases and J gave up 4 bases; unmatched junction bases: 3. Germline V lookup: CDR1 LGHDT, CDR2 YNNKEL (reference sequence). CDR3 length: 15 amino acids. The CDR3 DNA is TGTGCCAGCAGCCACCTAGCGGGAGGGCCAGAGACCCAGTACTTC. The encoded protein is CASSHLAGGPETQYF.

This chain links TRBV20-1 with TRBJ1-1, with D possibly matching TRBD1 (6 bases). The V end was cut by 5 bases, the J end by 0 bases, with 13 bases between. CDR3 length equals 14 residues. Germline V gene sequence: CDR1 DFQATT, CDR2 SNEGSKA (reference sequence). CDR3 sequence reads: CSAFGGGVNTEAFF. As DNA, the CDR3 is TGCAGTGCTTTCGGAGGGGGTGTGAACACTGAAGCTTTCTTT.

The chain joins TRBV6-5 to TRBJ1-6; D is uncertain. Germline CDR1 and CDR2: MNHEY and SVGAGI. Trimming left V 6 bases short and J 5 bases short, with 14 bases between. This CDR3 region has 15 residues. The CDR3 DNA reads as TGTGCCAGCAGGTCCTCGGGCCTGAATAATTCACCCCTCCACTTT. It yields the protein CASRSSGLNNSPLHF.

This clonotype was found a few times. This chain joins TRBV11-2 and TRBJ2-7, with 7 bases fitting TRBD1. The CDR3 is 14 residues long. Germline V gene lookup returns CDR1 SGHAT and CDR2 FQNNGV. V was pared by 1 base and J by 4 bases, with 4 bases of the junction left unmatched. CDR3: CASSLGGTAYEQYF. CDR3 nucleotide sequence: TGTGCCAGCAGCTTAGGGGGGACAGCTTACGAGCAGTACTTC.

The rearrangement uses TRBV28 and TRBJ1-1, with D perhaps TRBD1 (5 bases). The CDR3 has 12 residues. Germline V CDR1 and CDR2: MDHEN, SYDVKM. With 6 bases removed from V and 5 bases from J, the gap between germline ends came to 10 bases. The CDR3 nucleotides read TGTGCCAGCAGCACGACAGTTACTGAAGCTTTCTTT. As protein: CASSTTVTEAFF.

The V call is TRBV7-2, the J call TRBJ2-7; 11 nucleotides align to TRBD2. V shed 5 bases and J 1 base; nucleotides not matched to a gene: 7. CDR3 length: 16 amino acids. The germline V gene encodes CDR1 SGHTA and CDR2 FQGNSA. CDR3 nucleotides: TGTGCCAGCAGCCGACTAACTAGCGGGAGATCCTACGAGCAGTACTTC. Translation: CASSRLTSGRSYEQYF. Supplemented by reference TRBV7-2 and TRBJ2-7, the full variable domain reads GAGVSQSPSNKVTEKGKDVELRCDPISGHTALYWYRQSLGQGLEFLIYFQGNSAPDKSGLPSDRFSAERTGGSVSTLTIQRTQQEDSAVYLCASSRLTSGRSYEQYFGPGTRLTVT.

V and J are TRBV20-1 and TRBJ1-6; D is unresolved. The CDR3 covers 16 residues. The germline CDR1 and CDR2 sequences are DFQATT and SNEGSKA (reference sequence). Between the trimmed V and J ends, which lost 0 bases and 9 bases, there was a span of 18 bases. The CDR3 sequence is CSARDLSGRQFSPLHF. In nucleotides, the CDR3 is TGCAGTGCTAGAGATCTGAGTGGGCGGCAATTTTCACCCCTCCACTTT.

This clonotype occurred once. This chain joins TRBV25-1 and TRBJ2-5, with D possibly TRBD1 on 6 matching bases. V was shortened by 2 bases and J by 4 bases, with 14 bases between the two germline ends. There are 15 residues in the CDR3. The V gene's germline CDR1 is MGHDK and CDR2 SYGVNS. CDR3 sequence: CASSELQGLGETQYF. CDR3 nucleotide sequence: TGTGCCAGCAGTGAACTACAGGGATTGGGAGAGACCCAGTACTTC.

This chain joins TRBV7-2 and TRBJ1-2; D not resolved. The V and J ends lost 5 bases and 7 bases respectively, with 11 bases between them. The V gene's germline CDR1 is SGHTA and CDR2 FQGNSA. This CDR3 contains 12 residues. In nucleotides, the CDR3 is TGTGCCAGCAGCCCAAGGGAGGGTGGCTACACCTTC. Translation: CASSPREGGYTF.

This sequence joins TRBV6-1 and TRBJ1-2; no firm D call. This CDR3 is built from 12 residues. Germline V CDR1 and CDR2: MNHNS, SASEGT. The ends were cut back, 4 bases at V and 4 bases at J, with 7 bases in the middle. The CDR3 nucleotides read TGTGCCAGCAGTGCTGGGGTCTATGGCTACACCTTC. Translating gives CASSAGVYGYTF.

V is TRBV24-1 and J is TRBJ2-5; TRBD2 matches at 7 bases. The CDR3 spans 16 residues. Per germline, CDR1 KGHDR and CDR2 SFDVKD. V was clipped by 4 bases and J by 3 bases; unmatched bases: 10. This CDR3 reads CATSDLPATSKETQYF. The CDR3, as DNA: TGTGCCACCAGTGACCTCCCCGCGACTAGCAAAGAGACCCAGTACTTC.

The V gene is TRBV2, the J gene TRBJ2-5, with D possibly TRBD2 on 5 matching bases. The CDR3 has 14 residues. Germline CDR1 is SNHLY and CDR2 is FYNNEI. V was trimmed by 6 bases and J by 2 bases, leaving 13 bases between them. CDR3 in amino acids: CASRRETGQETQYF. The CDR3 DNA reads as TGTGCCAGCAGGCGAGAGACGGGACAAGAGACCCAGTACTTC.